The 30 T cell receptor beta chains below come from one sample, sequenced in a study of siplizumab effects on memory and regulatory T cells. TCRdb keeps only in-frame clones here, not all; method: immunoSEQ multiplex PCR. Among about 50,000 clones listed, 95% to 98% were seen once. Sequenced sample: naive CD8+ T cells sorted from blood. Receptor source: a human donor in good health.

The chain recombines TRBV28 with TRBJ2-1; 9 bases are shared with TRBD2. The CDR3 covers 14 residues. The germline V gene encodes CDR1 MDHEN and CDR2 SYDVKM. V was clipped by 5 bases and J by 3 bases; unmatched bases: 2. This CDR3 reads CASSRLADYNEQFF. CDR3 coding DNA: TGTGCCAGCAGTCGACTAGCGGACTACAATGAGCAGTTCTTC.

About this clone itself: An end of the junction does not agree with germline; a read error may underlie this. Other DNA sequences within the sample encode an identical CDR3. The V and J genes are TRBV6-5 and TRBJ2-1; no clear D. Germline V gene lookup returns CDR1 MNHEY and CDR2 SVGAGI. CDR3 length equals 15 residues. CDR3 in DNA: TGTGCGAGCAGTTACTCACCAATTCCGTACAATGAGCAGTTCTTC. This codes for CASSYSPIPYNEQFF.

V is TRBV7-9 and J is TRBJ2-7; D gene ambiguous. V lost 4 bases, J lost 3 bases, and 7 bases lay in between. The CDR3 has 12 residues. The germline V gene has CDR1 SEHNR and CDR2 FQNEAQ (reference sequence). CDR3 sequence (DNA): TGTGCCAGCAGCTCCCTAGACTACGAGCAGTACTTC. The encoded protein is CASSSLDYEQYF.

The genes are TRBV19 and TRBJ2-3; no clear D. Trimming removed 6 bases from V and 1 base from J, with 8 bases in between. The V gene's germline CDR1 is LNHDA and CDR2 SQIVND (reference sequence). The CDR3 spans 13 residues. The CDR3 spells CASSILGTDTQYF. The DNA of the CDR3 is TGTGCCAGTAGCATCTTGGGCACAGATACGCAGTATTTT.

This rearrangement joins TRBV5-1 to TRBJ2-1; the D is unclear. CDR1 and CDR2 from the germline V gene are SGHRS and YFSETQ. The CDR3 has 13 residues. V was shortened by 0 bases and J by 9 bases, with 10 bases between the two germline ends. The CDR3 sequence: CASSLVGEREQFF. CDR3 bases: TGCGCCAGCAGCTTGGTGGGCGAACGTGAGCAGTTCTTC.

CDR3 nucleotides: TGTGCCAGCAGCCCGAGACATGGTGAGCAGTTCTTC. Encoded protein: CASSPRHGEQFF. The V call is TRBV7-3, the J call TRBJ2-1; D unresolved. V was trimmed by 5 bases and J by 9 bases, leaving 11 bases between them. Germline CDR1 and CDR2: SGHTA and FQGTGA. The CDR3 contains 12 residues.

The rearrangement uses TRBV29-1 and TRBJ2-7, with 12 bases fitting TRBD1. The CDR3 totals 14 residues. V was pared by 6 bases and J by 2 bases, with 5 bases of the junction left unmatched. Germline lookup yields CDR1 SQVTM and CDR2 ANQGSEA. The DNA of the CDR3 is TGCAGCGTGGATGGGACAGGGGGCGCCTACGAGCAGTACTTC. Encoded protein: CSVDGTGGAYEQYF.

The genes are TRBV7-8 and TRBJ2-7, with D perhaps TRBD1 (6 bases). Per the germline V gene, CDR1 is SGHVS and CDR2 is FQNEAQ. The CDR3 sequence is 16 residues long. V lost 5 bases, J lost 0 bases, and 17 bases lay in between. DNA of the CDR3: TGTGCCAGCAGCACAGCGACAGGTCCTAGCTCCTACGAGCAGTACTTC. As protein: CASSTATGPSSYEQYF.

The chain joins TRBV19 to TRBJ2-2, with a tentative D call TRBD2 (6 bases). Trimming shortened V by 7 bases and J by 4 bases, and 10 bases separated the two germline ends. The CDR3 runs to 13 residues. Germline values: CDR1 LNHDA, CDR2 SQIVND (reference sequence). In nucleotides, the CDR3 is TGTGCCAGTATGCTAGCGCTCACCGGGGAGCTGTTTTTT. This encodes CASMLALTGELFF.

The J gene is TRBJ2-7, the V gene TRBV28, with D hard to call. V lost 4 bases to trimming and J lost 2 bases, with 9 bases between them. Germline V gene lookup returns CDR1 MDHEN and CDR2 SYDVKM. CDR3 size: 13 residues. CDR3 in amino acids: CASSYQPTYEQYF. In DNA form, the CDR3 reads TGTGCCAGCAGTTACCAGCCTACCTACGAGCAGTACTTC.

The rearrangement joins TRBV6-1 to TRBJ2-7, with a tentative D call TRBD2 (6 bases). This CDR3 is 14 amino acids long. Germline loops: CDR1 MNHNS, CDR2 SASEGT. V lost 7 bases and J lost 2, with 15 bases in between. The CDR3 bases are TGTGCCAGCAAGTCGGGACTCGGACCCTACGAGCAGTACTTC. Amino acid sequence: CASKSGLGPYEQYF.

The chain recombines TRBV27 with TRBJ2-7; 9 bases align to TRBD1. Germline loops: CDR1 MNHEY, CDR2 SMNVEV (reference sequence). The V and J ends lost 5 bases and 3 bases, in that order; junction bases with no gene match: 2. The CDR3 sequence is 13 residues long. The CDR3 DNA sequence: TGTGCCAGCAGTGCGGACAGGGGCTACGAGCAGTACTTC. Encoded protein: CASSADRGYEQYF.

The J gene is TRBJ1-1, the V gene TRBV18, with D tentatively TRBD1 (5 bases). The CDR3 spans 14 residues. Trimming pared 5 bases from V and 5 bases from J, leaving 15 bases between. Germline-derived CDR1 and CDR2 are KGHSH and LQKENI. The CDR3 protein is CASSNDQGMTEAFF. In nucleotides, the CDR3 is TGTGCCAGCTCAAACGATCAGGGAATGACTGAAGCTTTCTTT.

The chain joins TRBV18 to TRBJ1-1; D possibly corresponds to TRBD1 (6 bases). V dropped 3 bases and J dropped 8 bases, with 10 bases sitting between them. The CDR3 sequence is 12 residues long. Germline V lookup: CDR1 KGHSH, CDR2 LQKENI. The CDR3 protein is CASSPTRGEAFF. CDR3 bases: TGTGCCAGCTCACCTACCAGGGGCGAAGCTTTCTTT.

The chain links TRBV18 to TRBJ2-2; tentative D call: TRBD2 (6 bases). From germline, CDR1 is KGHSH and CDR2 LQKENI. The V end lost 3 bases, the J end lost 2 bases, and 13 bases lay between the germline ends. The length of the CDR3 is 16 residues. The CDR3 loop reads CASSPTGDSNTGELFF. The CDR3 coding sequence is TGTGCCAGCTCACCTACGGGGGACTCCAACACCGGGGAGCTGTTTTTT. Drawing the rest from reference TRBV18 and TRBJ2-2, the complete variable domain is NAGVMQNPRHLVRRRGQEARLRCSPMKGHSHVYWYRQLPEEGLKFMVYLQKENIIDESGMPKERFSAEFPKEGPSILRIQQVVRGDSAAYFCASSPTGDSNTGELFFGEGSRLTVL.

The chain uses TRBV28 and TRBJ1-2; a weak D match, TRBD1 (6 bases). V was shortened by 5 bases and J by 4 bases, with 11 bases between the two germline ends. Germline CDR1 is MDHEN and CDR2 is SYDVKM. The CDR3 spans 13 residues. The DNA of the CDR3 is TGTGCCAGCAGTCACAGGGAGGGCTATGGCTACACCTTC. Translation gives CASSHREGYGYTF.

The chain combines TRBV2 with TRBJ2-5; possibly TRBD1 or TRBD2 for D (6 bases each). The J call may be in error: the DNA end matches TRBJ2-7 better. Germline CDR1 and CDR2: SNHLY and FYNNEI. The CDR3 consists of 15 residues. In DNA form, the CDR3 reads TGTGCCAACAGCTACGGGGGCATTTCCTCCTACGAGCAGTACTTC. It specifies CANSYGGISSYEQYF.

This rearrangement joins TRBV7-2 to TRBJ1-5; no reliable D call. Germline CDR1 is SGHTA and CDR2 is FQGNSA. V shed 1 base and J shed 8 bases, with 15 bases lying between them. The CDR3 is 15 residues long. The CDR3 DNA follows: TGTGCCAGCAGCTTAGGGGCTACCTCCGGGGAGCCCCAGCATTTT. This encodes CASSLGATSGEPQHF.

The rearrangement uses TRBV28 and TRBJ2-7; a weak D match, TRBD1 (5 bases). CDR1 and CDR2 (germline): MDHEN, SYDVKM. The CDR3 sequence is 16 residues long. V was cut by 2 bases and J by 3 bases, with 17 bases left in between. The CDR3 reads CASSLIERQTNYEQYF. For the CDR3, the DNA is TGTGCCAGCAGTTTAATCGAGAGACAGACCAACTACGAGCAGTACTTC. The whole variable domain, filled in from reference TRBV28 and TRBJ2-7, reads DVKVTQSSRYLVKRTGEKVFLECVQDMDHENMFWYRQDPGLGLRLIYFSYDVKMKEKGDIPEGYSVSREKKERFSLILESASTNQTSMYLCASSLIERQTNYEQYFGPGTRLTVT.

This chain joins TRBV7-8 and TRBJ2-5; tentative D call: TRBD2 (6 bases). Deletions cut 7 bases from V and 4 bases from J, with 13 bases between. The germline gives CDR1 SGHVS, CDR2 FQNEAQ. The CDR3 contains 13 residues. DNA of the CDR3: TGTGCCAGCATGCCAGGGAGGCGAGAGACCCAGTACTTC. Encoded protein: CASMPGRRETQYF.

The genes are TRBV19 and TRBJ2-2; a weak D match, TRBD2 (5 bases). V lost 7 bases, J lost 5 bases, and 17 bases lay in between. The germline CDR1 and CDR2 sequences are LNHDA and SQIVND (reference sequence). The CDR3 is made up of 15 amino acids. The CDR3 loop is CASTTRELVTGELFF. CDR3 bases: TGTGCCAGTACCACGCGCGAACTAGTAACCGGGGAGCTGTTTTTT.

The chain carries TRBV27 and TRBJ2-2; 12 positions agree with TRBD2. Trimming cost V 5 bases and J 9 bases; bases outside gene matches: 4. Germline V lookup: CDR1 MNHEY, CDR2 SMNVEV (reference sequence). The CDR3 is 14 amino acids. CDR3 protein: CASSRTSGARELFF. CDR3 nucleotides: TGTGCCAGCAGTCGGACTAGCGGGGCCAGGGAGCTGTTTTTT.

This clone has just one count. Its ends do not fully match the called genes, so a read error is possible. The chain couples TRBV11-3 to TRBJ2-7; TRBD1 is a possible D gene (6 bases). The germline gives CDR1 SGHNT, CDR2 YENEEA. The CDR3 sequence is 16 residues long. The CDR3 DNA is TGTGCCAGCAGCTCGCCCGCTGGACAGAACTCCTACGGGCAGTACTTC. It encodes CASSSPAGQNSYGQYF.

The chain is built from TRBV28 and TRBJ2-1, with TRBD2 identical over 7 bases. The CDR3 extends over 17 amino acids. Trimming removed 0 bases from V and 0 bases from J; junction bases left unmatched: 5. Germline V gives CDR1 MDHEN, CDR2 SYDVKM. CDR3 in DNA: TGTGCCAGCAGTTTATGGTCGGGAGGTTACTCCTACAATGAGCAGTTCTTC. It yields the protein CASSLWSGGYSYNEQFF.

The V gene is TRBV27, the J gene TRBJ2-2, with 7 nucleotides matching TRBD2. V lost 4 bases, J lost 5 bases, and 13 bases stayed unmatched. CDR3 length: 17 amino acids. Germline assignment: CDR1 MNHEY and CDR2 SMNVEV (reference sequence). CDR3 nucleotides: TGTGCCAGCAGTTCCCCGACTAGCCCCTGGGGTACCGGGGAGCTGTTTTTT. Amino acid sequence: CASSSPTSPWGTGELFF.

This clone appeared once. This CDR3 reads CASSSTTSGREADTQYF. The DNA for the CDR3 is TGTGCCAGCAGCTCAACGACTAGCGGGAGGGAGGCAGATACGCAGTATTTT. The rearrangement links TRBV13 to TRBJ2-3; TRBD2 aligns across 14 bases. Germline trimming cut 4 bases from V and 4 bases from J; bases unmatched to any gene: 7. Germline V CDR1 and CDR2: PRHDT, FYEKMQ (reference sequence). CDR3 length equals 17 residues. The variable domain in full, completed from reference TRBV13 and TRBJ2-3, reads AAGVIQSPRHLIKEKRETATLKCYPIPRHDTVYWYQQGPGQDPQFLISFYEKMQSDKGSIPDRFSAQQFSDYHSELNMSSLELGDSALYFCASSSTTSGREADTQYFGPGTRLTVL.

The V and J genes are TRBV30 and TRBJ1-1, with 7 bases matching TRBD1. The CDR3 length is 13 residues. With 5 bases clipped from V and 0 bases from J, the junction kept 3 bases outside the gene matches. Germline CDR1 and CDR2: GTSNPN and SVGIG (reference sequence). The DNA for the CDR3 is TGTGCCTGGGGGACAGACATGAACACTGAAGCTTTCTTT. Translated: CAWGTDMNTEAFF.

The rearrangement uses TRBV6-6 and TRBJ1-1, with D unclear. There are 13 residues in the CDR3. The V gene's germline CDR1 is MNHNY and CDR2 SVGAGI (reference sequence). Trimming took 6 bases from V and 1 from J, leaving 9 bases between them. CDR3 amino acids: CASRPNTNTEAFF. The CDR3 region has the DNA TGTGCCAGCAGGCCTAACACGAACACTGAAGCTTTCTTT.

This rearrangement joins TRBV5-4 to TRBJ2-7, with 7 bases fitting TRBD2. The CDR3 sequence is 14 residues long. The ends lost 4 bases at V and 3 bases at J; junction bases unmatched: 7. In germline, CDR1 is SGHNT, CDR2 YYREEE (reference sequence). The CDR3 coding sequence is TGTGCCAGCAGCCCGGGGGGAGAGGGCTACGAGCAGTACTTC. Amino acids: CASSPGGEGYEQYF.

The V and J genes are TRBV5-6 and TRBJ1-2; TRBD1 might be the D (5 bases). Germline V gene data show CDR1 as SGHDT and CDR2 as YYEEEE. V was shortened by 5 bases and J by 0 bases, with 11 bases between the two germline ends. The CDR3 has 14 residues. In DNA form, the CDR3 reads TGTGCCAGCAGAAAGGGGTTAGCTAACTATGGCTACACCTTC. Encoded protein: CASRKGLANYGYTF. The complete variable domain, with remaining parts taken from reference TRBV5-6 and TRBJ1-2, reads DAGVTQSPTHLIKTRGQQVTLRCSPKSGHDTVSWYQQALGQGPQFIFQYYEEEERQRGNFPDRFSGHQFPNYSSELNVNALLLGDSALYLCASRKGLANYGYTFGSGTRLTVV.